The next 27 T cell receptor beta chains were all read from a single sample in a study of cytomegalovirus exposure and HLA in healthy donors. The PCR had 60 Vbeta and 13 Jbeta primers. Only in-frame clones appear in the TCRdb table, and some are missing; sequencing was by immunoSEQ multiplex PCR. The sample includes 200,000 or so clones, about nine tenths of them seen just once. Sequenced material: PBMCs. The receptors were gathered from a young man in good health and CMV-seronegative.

The CDR3 protein is CASSSLAGGYTDTQYF. DNA of the CDR3: TGTGCCAGCAGTTCTCTAGCGGGGGGTTACACAGATACGCAGTATTTT. This chain joins TRBV6-5 and TRBJ2-3; 11 nucleotides line up with TRBD2. Germline V gives CDR1 MNHEY, CDR2 SVGAGI. With 4 bases clipped from V and 2 bases from J, the junction kept 5 bases outside the gene matches. This CDR3 is 16 amino acids long.

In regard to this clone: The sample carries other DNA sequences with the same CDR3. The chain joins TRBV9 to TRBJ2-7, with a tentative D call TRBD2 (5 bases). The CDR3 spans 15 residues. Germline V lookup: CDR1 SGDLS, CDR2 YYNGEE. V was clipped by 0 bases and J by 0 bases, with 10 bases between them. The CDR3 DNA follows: TGTGCCAGCAGCGTAGGGACTGAGAGCTCCTACGAGCAGTACTTC. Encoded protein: CASSVGTESSYEQYF. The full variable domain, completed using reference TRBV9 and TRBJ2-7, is DSGVTQTPKHLITATGQRVTLRCSPRSGDLSVYWYQQSLDQGLQFLIQYYNGEERAKGNILERFSAQQFPDLHSELNLSSLELGDSALYFCASSVGTESSYEQYFGPGTRLTVT.

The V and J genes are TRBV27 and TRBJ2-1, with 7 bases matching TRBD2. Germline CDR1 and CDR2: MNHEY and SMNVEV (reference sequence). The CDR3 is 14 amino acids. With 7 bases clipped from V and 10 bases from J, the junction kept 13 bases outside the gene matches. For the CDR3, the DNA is TGTGCCAGCACCCCACGGGACTATCGCAGGGAGCAGTTCTTC. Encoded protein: CASTPRDYRREQFF.

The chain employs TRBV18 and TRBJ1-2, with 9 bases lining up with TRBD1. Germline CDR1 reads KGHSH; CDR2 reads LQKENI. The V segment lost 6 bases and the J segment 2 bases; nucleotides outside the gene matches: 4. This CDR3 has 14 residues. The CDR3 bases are TGTGCCAGCTCCACCGGACAGGGGAACTATGGCTACACCTTC. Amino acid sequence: CASSTGQGNYGYTF.

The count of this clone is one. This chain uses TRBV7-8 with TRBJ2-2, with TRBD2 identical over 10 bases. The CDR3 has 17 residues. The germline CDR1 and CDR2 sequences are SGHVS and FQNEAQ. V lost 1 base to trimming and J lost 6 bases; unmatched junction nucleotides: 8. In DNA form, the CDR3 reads TGTGCCAGCAGCTTAGGTCGAGCGGGGGGGCAATCCGGGGAGCTGTTTTTT. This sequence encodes CASSLGRAGGQSGELFF.

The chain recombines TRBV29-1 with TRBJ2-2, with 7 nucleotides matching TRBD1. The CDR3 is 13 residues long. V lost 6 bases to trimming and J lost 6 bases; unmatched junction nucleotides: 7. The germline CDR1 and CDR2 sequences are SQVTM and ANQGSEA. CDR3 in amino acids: CSVGRQGSGELFF. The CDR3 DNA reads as TGCAGCGTAGGAAGACAGGGCTCCGGGGAGCTGTTTTTT.

The CDR3 loop is CASSQDVGGGASETQYF. For the CDR3, the DNA is TGCGCCAGCAGCCAAGATGTCGGAGGGGGGGCCTCTGAGACCCAGTACTTC. V usage is TRBV4-1 and J usage is TRBJ2-5; maybe TRBD2 (7 bases). CDR3 length: 17 residues. Germline V CDR1 and CDR2: MGHRA, YSYEKL. V lost 0 bases, J lost 5 bases, and 19 bases lay in between.

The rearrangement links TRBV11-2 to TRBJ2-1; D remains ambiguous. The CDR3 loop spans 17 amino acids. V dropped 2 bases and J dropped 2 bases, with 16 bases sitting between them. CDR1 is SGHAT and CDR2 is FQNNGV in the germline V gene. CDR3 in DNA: TGTGCCAGCAGCTTATTGCGCTCATCCAATACCTACAATGAGCAGTTCTTC. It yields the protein CASSLLRSSNTYNEQFF.

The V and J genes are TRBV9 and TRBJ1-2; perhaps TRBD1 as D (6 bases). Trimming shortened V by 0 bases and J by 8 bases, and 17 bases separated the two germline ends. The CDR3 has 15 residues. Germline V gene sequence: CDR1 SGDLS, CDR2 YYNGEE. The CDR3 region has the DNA TGTGCCAGCAGCGTAGGGGGACACGAAGATAGGGGCTACACCTTC. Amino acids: CASSVGGHEDRGYTF.

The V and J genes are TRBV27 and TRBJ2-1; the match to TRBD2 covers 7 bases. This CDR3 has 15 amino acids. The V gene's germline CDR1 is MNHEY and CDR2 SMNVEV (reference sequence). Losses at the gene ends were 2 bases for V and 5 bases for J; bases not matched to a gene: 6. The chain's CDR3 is CASSLRTRPNNEQFF. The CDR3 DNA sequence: TGTGCCAGCAGTTTAAGGACTAGACCAAACAATGAGCAGTTCTTC.

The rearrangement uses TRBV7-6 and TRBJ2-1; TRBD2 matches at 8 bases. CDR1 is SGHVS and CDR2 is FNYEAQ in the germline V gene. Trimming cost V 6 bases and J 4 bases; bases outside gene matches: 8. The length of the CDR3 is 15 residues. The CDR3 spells CASSLSGRWYNEQFF. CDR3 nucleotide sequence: TGTGCCAGCAGTTTAAGCGGGAGATGGTACAATGAGCAGTTCTTC.

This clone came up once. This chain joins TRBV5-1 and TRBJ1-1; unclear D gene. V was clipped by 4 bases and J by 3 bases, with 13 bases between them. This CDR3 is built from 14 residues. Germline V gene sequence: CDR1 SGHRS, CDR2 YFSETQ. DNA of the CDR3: TGCGCCAGCAGCCTCTCGCCCAGTTACACTGAAGCTTTCTTT. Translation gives CASSLSPSYTEAFF.

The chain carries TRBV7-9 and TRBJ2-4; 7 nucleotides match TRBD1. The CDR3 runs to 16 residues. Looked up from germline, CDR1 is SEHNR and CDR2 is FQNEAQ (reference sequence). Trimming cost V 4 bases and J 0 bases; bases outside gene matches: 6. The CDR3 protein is CASSSPTGIAKNIQYF. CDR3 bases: TGTGCCAGCAGCTCCCCGACAGGGATAGCCAAAAACATTCAGTACTTC.

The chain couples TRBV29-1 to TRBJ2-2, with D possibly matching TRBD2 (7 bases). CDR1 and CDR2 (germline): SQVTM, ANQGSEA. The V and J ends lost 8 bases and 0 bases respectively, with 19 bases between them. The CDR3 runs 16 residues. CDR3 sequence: CSILGGADSNTGELFF. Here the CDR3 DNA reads TGCAGCATCCTAGGGGGGGCAGATTCGAACACCGGGGAGCTGTTTTTT.

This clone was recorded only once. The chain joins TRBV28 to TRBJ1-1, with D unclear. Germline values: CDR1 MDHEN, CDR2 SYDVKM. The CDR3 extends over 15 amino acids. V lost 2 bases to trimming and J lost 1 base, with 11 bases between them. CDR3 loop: CASSLQVVGNTEAFF. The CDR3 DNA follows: TGTGCCAGCAGTTTACAGGTAGTCGGGAACACTGAAGCTTTCTTT. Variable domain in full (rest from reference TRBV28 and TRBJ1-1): DVKVTQSSRYLVKRTGEKVFLECVQDMDHENMFWYRQDPGLGLRLIYFSYDVKMKEKGDIPEGYSVSREKKERFSLILESASTNQTSMYLCASSLQVVGNTEAFFGQGTRLTVV.

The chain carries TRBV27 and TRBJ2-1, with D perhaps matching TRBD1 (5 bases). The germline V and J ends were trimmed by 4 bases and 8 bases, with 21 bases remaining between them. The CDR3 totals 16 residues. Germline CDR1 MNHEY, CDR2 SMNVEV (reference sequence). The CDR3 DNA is TGTGCCAGCAGTTCCGGGCAGGAAGGGGCGTGGGATGAGCAGTTCTTC. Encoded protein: CASSSGQEGAWDEQFF.

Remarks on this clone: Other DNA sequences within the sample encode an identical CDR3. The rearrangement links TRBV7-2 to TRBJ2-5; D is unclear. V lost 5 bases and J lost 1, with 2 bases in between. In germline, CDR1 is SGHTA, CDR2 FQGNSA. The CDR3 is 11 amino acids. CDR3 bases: TGTGCCAGCAGCCTCCAAGAGACCCAGTACTTC. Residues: CASSLQETQYF.

This CDR3 is CASSQDLPGWNTEAFF. CDR3 sequence (DNA): TGCGCCAGCAGCCAAGATCTACCGGGATGGAACACTGAAGCTTTCTTT. The V and J genes are TRBV4-1 and TRBJ1-1; D gene unclear. The V end was cut by 0 bases, the J end by 1 base, with 12 bases between. Germline-derived CDR1 and CDR2 are MGHRA and YSYEKL. This CDR3 has 16 amino acids.

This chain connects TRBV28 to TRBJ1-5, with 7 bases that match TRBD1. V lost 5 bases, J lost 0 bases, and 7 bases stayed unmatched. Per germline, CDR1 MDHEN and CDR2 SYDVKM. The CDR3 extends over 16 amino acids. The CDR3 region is CASSQIQGHSNQPQHF. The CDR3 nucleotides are TGTGCCAGCAGTCAAATACAGGGGCATAGCAATCAGCCCCAGCATTTT.

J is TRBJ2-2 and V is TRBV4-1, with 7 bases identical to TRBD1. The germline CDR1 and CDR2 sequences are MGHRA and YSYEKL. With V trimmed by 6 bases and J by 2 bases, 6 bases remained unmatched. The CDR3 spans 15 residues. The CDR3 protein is CASRGTDPNTGELFF. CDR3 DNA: TGCGCCAGCAGGGGGACAGACCCAAACACCGGGGAGCTGTTTTTT.

The CDR3 is CASSGGVGNEQYF. CDR3 nucleotide sequence: TGCGCCAGCAGCGGGGGGGTTGGGAACGAGCAGTACTTC. The chain links TRBV5-1 to TRBJ2-7, with 7 nucleotides matching TRBD2. V lost 4 bases to trimming and J lost 5 bases; unmatched junction nucleotides: 6. The CDR3 is made up of 13 amino acids. The germline gives CDR1 SGHRS, CDR2 YFSETQ.

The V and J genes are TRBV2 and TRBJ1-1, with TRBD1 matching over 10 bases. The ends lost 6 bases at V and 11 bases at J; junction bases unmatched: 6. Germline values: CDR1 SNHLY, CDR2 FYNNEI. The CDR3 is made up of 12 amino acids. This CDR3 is CASSAGTGDAFF. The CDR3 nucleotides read TGTGCCAGCAGCGCCGGGACAGGGGATGCTTTCTTT.

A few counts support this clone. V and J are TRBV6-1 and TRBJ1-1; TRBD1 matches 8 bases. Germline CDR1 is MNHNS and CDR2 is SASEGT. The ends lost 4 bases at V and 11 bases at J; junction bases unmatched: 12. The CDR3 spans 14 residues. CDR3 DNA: TGTGCCAGCAGTGCGGGACCGGCAGGGGGCCGGGCTTTCTTT. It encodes CASSAGPAGGRAFF.

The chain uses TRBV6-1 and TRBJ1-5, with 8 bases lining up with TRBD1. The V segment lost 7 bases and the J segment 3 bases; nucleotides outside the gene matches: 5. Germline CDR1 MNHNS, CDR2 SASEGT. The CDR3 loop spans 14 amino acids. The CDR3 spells CASTGQGDNQPQHF. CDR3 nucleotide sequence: TGTGCCAGCACCGGACAGGGTGACAATCAGCCCCAGCATTTT.

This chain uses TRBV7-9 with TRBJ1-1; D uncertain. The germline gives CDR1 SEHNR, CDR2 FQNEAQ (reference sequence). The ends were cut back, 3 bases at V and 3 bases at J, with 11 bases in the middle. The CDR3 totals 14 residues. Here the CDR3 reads CASSLLGDDTEAFF. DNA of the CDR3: TGTGCCAGCAGCTTGTTAGGAGACGACACTGAAGCTTTCTTT.

As DNA, the CDR3 is TGTGCCAGCAAACTAGCGGGAGGAAGGAATGAGCAGTTCTTC. Its protein product is CASKLAGGRNEQFF. This chain connects TRBV5-4 to TRBJ2-1, with TRBD2 matching 12 bases. CDR3 length: 14 residues. CDR1 is SGHNT, CDR2 YYREEE, per germline (reference sequence). The junction had 5 bases not matched to a gene; V was cut back by 6 bases and J by 7 bases. The complete variable domain, with remaining parts taken from reference TRBV5-4 and TRBJ2-1, reads ETGVTQSPTHLIKTRGQQVTLRCSSQSGHNTVSWYQQALGQGPQFIFQYYREEENGRGNFPPRFSGLQFPNYSSELNVNALELDDSALYLCASKLAGGRNEQFFGPGTRLTVL.

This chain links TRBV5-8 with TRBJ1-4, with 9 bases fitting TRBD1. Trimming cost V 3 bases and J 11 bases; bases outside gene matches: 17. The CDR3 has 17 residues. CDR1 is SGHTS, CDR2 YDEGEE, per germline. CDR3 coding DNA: TGTGCCAGCAGCTCAACCCCTCCTGGACAGGGGAGGGAGAAACTGTTTTTT. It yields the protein CASSSTPPGQGREKLFF.